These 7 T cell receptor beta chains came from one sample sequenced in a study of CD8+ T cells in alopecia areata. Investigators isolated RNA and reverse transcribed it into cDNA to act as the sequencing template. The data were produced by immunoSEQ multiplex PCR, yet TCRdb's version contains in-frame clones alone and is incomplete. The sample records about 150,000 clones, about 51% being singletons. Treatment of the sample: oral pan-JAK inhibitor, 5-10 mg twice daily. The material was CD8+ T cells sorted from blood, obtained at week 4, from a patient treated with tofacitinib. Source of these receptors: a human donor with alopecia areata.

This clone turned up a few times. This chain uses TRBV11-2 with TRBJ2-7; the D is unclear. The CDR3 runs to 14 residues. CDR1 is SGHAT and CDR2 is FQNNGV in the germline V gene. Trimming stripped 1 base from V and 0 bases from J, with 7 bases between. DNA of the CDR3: TGTGCCAGCAGCTTAGTCTCCGGCTCCTACGAGCAGTACTTC. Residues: CASSLVSGSYEQYF.

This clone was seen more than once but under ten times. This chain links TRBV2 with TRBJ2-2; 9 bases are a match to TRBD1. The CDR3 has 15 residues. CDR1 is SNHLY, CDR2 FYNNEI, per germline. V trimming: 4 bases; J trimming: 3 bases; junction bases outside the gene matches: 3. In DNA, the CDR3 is TGTGCCAGCAGTGGGACAGGGGAAGACACCGGGGAGCTGTTTTTT. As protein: CASSGTGEDTGELFF.

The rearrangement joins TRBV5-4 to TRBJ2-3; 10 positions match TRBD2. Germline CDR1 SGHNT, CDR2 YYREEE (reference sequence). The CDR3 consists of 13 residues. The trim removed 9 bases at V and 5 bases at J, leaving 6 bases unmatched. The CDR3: CAILAGAGDTQYF. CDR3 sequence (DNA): TGTGCCATCCTAGCGGGGGCGGGAGATACGCAGTATTTT.

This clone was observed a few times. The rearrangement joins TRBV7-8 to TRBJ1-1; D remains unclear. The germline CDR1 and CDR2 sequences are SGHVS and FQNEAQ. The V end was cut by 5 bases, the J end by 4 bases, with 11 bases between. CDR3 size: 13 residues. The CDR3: CASSVEGGTEAFF. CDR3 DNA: TGTGCCAGCAGCGTAGAGGGTGGCACTGAAGCTTTCTTT.

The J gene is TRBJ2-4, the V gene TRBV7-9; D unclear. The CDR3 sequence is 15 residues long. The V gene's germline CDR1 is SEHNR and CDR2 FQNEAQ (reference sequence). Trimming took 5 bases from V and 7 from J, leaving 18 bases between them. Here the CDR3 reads CASSLGTLVENIQYF. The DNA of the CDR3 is TGTGCCAGCAGCCTAGGTACTCTGGTAGAGAACATTCAGTACTTC.

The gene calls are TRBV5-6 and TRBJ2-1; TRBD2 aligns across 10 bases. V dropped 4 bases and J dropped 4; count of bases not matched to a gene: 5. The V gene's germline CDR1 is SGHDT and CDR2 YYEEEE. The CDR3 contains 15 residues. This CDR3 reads CASSTSSGGYNEQFF. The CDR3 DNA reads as TGTGCCAGCAGCACGTCTAGCGGGGGTTACAATGAGCAGTTCTTC.

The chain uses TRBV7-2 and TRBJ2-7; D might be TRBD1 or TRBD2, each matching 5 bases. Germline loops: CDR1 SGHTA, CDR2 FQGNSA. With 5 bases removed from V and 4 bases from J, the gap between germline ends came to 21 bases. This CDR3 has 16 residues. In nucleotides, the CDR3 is TGTGCCAGCAGCGGCCACCGGGACCCCGACCCGTACGAGCAGTACTTC. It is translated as CASSGHRDPDPYEQYF. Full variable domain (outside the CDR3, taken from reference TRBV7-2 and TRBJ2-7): GAGVSQSPSNKVTEKGKDVELRCDPISGHTALYWYRQSLGQGLEFLIYFQGNSAPDKSGLPSDRFSAERTGGSVSTLTIQRTQQEDSAVYLCASSGHRDPDPYEQYFGPGTRLTVT.